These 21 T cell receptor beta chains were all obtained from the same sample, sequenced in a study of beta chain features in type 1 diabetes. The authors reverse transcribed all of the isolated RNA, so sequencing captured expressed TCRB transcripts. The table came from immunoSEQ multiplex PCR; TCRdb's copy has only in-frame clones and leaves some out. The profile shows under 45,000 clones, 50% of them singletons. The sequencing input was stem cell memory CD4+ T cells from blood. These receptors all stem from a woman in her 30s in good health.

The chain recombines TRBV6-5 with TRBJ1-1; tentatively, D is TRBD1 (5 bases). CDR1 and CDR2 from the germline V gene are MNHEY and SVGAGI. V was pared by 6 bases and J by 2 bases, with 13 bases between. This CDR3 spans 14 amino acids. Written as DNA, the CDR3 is TGTGCCAGCAGCGCTCAGACAGCAAACACTGAAGCTTTCTTT. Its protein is CASSAQTANTEAFF.

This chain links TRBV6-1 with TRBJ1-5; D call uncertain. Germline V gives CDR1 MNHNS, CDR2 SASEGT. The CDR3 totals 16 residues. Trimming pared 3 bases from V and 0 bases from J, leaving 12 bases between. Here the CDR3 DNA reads TGTGCCAGCAGTGACCCCGCGGGGTATAGCAATCAGCCCCAGCATTTT. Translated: CASSDPAGYSNQPQHF.

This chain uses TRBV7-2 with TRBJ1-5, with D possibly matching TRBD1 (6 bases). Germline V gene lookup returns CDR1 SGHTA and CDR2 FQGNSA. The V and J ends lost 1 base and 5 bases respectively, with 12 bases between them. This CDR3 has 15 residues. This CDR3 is CASSLGGGIYQPQHF. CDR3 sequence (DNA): TGTGCCAGCAGCTTAGGTGGGGGCATTTATCAGCCCCAGCATTTT.

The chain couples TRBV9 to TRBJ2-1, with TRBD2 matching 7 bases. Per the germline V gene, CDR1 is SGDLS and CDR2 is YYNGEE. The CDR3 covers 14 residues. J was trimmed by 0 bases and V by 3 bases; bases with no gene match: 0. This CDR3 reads CASSGGSSYNEQFF. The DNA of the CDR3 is TGTGCCAGCAGCGGCGGGAGCTCCTACAATGAGCAGTTCTTC.

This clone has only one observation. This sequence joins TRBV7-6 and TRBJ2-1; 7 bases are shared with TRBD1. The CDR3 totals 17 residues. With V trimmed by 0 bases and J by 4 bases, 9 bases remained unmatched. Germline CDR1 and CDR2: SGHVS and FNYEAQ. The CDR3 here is CASSLALDRLIYNEQFF. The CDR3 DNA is TGTGCCAGCAGCTTAGCCCTGGACAGGTTAATTTACAATGAGCAGTTCTTC.

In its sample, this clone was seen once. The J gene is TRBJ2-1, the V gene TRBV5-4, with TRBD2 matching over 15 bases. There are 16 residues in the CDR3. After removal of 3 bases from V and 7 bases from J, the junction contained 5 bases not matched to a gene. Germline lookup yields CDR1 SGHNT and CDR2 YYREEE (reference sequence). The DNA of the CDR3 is TGTGCCAGCAGCTGGGGCGGGACTAGCGGGAGGAATGAGCAGTTCTTC. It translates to CASSWGGTSGRNEQFF. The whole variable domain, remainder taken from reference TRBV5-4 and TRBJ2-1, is ETGVTQSPTHLIKTRGQQVTLRCSSQSGHNTVSWYQQALGQGPQFIFQYYREEENGRGNFPPRFSGLQFPNYSSELNVNALELDDSALYLCASSWGGTSGRNEQFFGPGTRLTVL.

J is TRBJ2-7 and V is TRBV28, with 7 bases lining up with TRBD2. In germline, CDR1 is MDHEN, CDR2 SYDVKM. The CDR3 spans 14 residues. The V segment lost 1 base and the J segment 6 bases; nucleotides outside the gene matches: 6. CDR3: CASSLFLGGSEQYF. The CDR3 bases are TGTGCCAGCAGTTTATTCCTTGGCGGGAGCGAGCAGTACTTC.

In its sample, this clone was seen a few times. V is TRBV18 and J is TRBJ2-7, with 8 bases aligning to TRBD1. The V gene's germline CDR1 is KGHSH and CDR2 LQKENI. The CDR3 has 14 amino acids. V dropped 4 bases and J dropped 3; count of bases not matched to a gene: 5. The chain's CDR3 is CASSRDGTGYEQYF. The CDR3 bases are TGTGCCAGCTCACGGGATGGGACAGGCTACGAGCAGTACTTC.

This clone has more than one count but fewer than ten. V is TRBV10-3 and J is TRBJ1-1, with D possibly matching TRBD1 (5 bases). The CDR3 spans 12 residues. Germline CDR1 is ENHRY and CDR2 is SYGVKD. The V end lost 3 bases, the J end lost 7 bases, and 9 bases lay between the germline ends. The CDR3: CAISEWQGEAFF. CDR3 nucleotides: TGTGCCATCAGTGAATGGCAGGGTGAAGCTTTCTTT.

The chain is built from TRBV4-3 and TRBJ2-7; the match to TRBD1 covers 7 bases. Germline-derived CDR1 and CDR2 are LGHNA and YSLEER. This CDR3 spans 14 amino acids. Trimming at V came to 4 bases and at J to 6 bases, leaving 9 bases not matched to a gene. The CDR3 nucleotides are TGCGCCAGCAGCCGAACGTCGACAGGGAGCGAGCAGTACTTC. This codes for CASSRTSTGSEQYF.

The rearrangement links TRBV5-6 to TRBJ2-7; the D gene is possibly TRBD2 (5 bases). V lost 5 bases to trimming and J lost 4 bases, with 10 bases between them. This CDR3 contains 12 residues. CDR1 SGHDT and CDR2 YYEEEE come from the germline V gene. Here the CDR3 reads CASSPGGYEQYF. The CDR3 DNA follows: TGTGCCAGCAGTCCCGGCGGGTACGAGCAGTACTTC.

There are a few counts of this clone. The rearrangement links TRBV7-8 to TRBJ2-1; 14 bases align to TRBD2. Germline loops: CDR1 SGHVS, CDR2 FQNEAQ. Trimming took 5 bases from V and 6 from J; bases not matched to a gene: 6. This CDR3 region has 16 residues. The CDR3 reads CASSPSGLAGVNEQFF. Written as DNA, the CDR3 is TGTGCCAGCAGCCCGTCGGGACTAGCGGGAGTCAATGAGCAGTTCTTC.

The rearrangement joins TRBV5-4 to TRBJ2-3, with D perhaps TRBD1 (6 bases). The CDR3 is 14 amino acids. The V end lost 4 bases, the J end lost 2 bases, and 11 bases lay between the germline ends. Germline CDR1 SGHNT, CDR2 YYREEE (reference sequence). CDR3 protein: CASSPRTDTDTQYF. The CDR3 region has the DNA TGTGCCAGCAGCCCACGGACAGACACAGATACGCAGTATTTT. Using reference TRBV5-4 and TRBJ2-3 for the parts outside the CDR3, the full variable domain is ETGVTQSPTHLIKTRGQQVTLRCSSQSGHNTVSWYQQALGQGPQFIFQYYREEENGRGNFPPRFSGLQFPNYSSELNVNALELDDSALYLCASSPRTDTDTQYFGPGTRLTVL.

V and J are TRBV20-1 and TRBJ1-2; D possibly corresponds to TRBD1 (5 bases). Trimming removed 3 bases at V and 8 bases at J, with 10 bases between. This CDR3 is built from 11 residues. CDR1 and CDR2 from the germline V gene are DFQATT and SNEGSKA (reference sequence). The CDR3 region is CSARTGGGYTF. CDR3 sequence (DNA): TGCAGTGCTAGGACGGGGGGGGGCTACACCTTC.

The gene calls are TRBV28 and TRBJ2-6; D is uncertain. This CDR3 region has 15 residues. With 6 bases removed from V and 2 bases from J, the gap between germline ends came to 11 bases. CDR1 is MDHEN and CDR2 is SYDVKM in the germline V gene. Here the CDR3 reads CASREMMAGANVLTF. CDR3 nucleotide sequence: TGTGCCAGCAGGGAGATGATGGCTGGGGCCAACGTCCTGACTTTC.

CDR3 DNA sequence: TGTGCCAGCAGTTCTCGACAGGGCCGCACAGATACGCAGTATTTT. Its translation: CASSSRQGRTDTQYF. The chain uses TRBV28 and TRBJ2-3; the match to TRBD1 covers 7 bases. Germline-derived CDR1 and CDR2 are MDHEN and SYDVKM. V dropped 4 bases and J dropped 1; count of bases not matched to a gene: 5. The CDR3 contains 15 residues.

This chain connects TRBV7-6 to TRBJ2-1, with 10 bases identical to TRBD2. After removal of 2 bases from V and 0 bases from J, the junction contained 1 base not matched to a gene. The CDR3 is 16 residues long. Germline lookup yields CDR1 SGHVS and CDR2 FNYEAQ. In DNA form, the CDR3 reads TGTGCCAGCAGCTTACTAGCGGGAGTCTCCTACAATGAGCAGTTCTTC. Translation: CASSLLAGVSYNEQFF.

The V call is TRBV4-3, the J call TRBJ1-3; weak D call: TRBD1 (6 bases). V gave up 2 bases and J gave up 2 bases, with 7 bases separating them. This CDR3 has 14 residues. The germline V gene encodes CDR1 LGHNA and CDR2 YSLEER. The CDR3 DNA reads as TGCGCCAGCAGCCAACAGGGGACTGGAAACACCATATATTTT. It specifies CASSQQGTGNTIYF.

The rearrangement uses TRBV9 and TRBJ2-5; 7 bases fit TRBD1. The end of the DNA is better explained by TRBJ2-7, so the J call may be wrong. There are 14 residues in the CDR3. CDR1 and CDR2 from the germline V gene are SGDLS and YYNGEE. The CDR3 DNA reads TGTGCCAGCAGCTCCCGACAGGGAACCTACGAGCAGTACTTC. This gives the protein CASSSRQGTYEQYF.

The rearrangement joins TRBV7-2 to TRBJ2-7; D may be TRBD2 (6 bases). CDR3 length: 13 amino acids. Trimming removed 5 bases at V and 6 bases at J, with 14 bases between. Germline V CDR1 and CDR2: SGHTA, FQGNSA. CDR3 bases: TGTGCCAGCAGCCCCCGGGGGAAGGTCGAGCAGTACTTC. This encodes CASSPRGKVEQYF.

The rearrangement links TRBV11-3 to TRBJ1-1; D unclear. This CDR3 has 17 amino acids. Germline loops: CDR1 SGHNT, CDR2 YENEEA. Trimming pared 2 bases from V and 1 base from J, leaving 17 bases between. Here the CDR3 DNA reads TGTGCCAGCAGCTTAAGTCAGTTCGGGTTTGGGAACACTGAAGCTTTCTTT. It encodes CASSLSQFGFGNTEAFF.